Presented here are 27 T cell receptor beta chains from one specimen sequenced in a study of blood T cell repertoires in COVID-19. TCRdb keeps only in-frame clones here, not all; method: immunoSEQ multiplex PCR. This sample has 650,000 to 800,000 clones, with approximately 90% found just once. The sample taken for sequencing was peripheral blood. The receptors stem from a woman between 18 and 29 years old with acute or convalescent COVID-19.

Regarding this clone: Other DNA sequences of this sample code for an identical CDR3. The V gene is TRBV30, the J gene TRBJ2-7; D remains ambiguous. The V gene's germline CDR1 is GTSNPN and CDR2 SVGIG (reference sequence). This CDR3 region has 12 residues. Trimming removed 1 base at V and 0 bases at J, with 4 bases between. The CDR3 region is CAWSASSYEQYF. CDR3 sequence (DNA): TGTGCCTGGAGTGCCTCCTCCTACGAGCAGTACTTC. Supplemented by reference TRBV30 and TRBJ2-7, the full variable domain reads SQTIHQWPATLVQPVGSPLSLECTVEGTSNPNLYWYRQAAGRGLQLLFYSVGIGQISSEVPQNLSASRPQDRQFILSSKKLLLSDSGFYLCAWSASSYEQYFGPGTRLTVT.

A note on this clone: One end of the junction varies from germline; a read error may be responsible. This chain links TRBV27 with TRBJ2-5; D is perhaps TRBD1 (7 bases). Germline V gene sequence: CDR1 MNHEY, CDR2 SMNVEV (reference sequence). The CDR3 sequence is 15 residues long. In DNA form, the CDR3 reads TGTACCAGCAGTTGGACAGCCAGGGGGGAGGTGACCCAGTACTTC. Residues: CTSSWTARGEVTQYF.

The chain links TRBV30 to TRBJ2-3, with 9 bases identical to TRBD2. This CDR3 has 15 residues. The trim removed 2 bases at V and 1 base at J, leaving 4 bases unmatched. CDR1 and CDR2 (germline): GTSNPN, SVGIG (reference sequence). Here the CDR3 reads CAWSHIAGGTDTQYF. The CDR3 DNA sequence: TGTGCCTGGAGTCATATAGCGGGAGGCACAGATACGCAGTATTTT.

The V and J genes are TRBV7-2 and TRBJ2-7, with unresolved D. Germline CDR1 reads SGHTA; CDR2 reads FQGNSA. The CDR3 length is 15 residues. V was shortened by 2 bases and J by 7 bases, with 18 bases between the two germline ends. Written as DNA, the CDR3 is TGTGCCAGCAGCTTACCTCCTCACCCCCCGCGAGAGCAGTACTTC. Its protein product is CASSLPPHPPREQYF.

The chain joins TRBV2 to TRBJ1-2; D gene ambiguous. V was clipped by 6 bases and J by 8 bases, with 19 bases between them. From germline, CDR1 is SNHLY and CDR2 FYNNEI. This CDR3 is 14 amino acids long. The DNA for the CDR3 is TGTGCCAGCAGCCTCCCCGGGGAAGTTGAGGGCTACACCTTC. Translating it yields CASSLPGEVEGYTF.

The V call is TRBV21-1, the J call TRBJ1-2; TRBD1 was called by the table and not checked on the DNA. TRBV21-1 is a pseudogene. This CDR3 comprises 16 residues. The DNA for the CDR3 is TGTGCCAGCAGCGATGAGGGACAGCCGCTTTACTATGGCTACACCTTC. It yields the protein CASSDEGQPLYYGYTF.

The chain uses TRBV5-1 and TRBJ1-2, with a possible D match to TRBD1 (5 bases). CDR3 length: 15 amino acids. V dropped 7 bases and J dropped 8 bases, with 24 bases sitting between them. Germline-derived CDR1 and CDR2 are SGHRS and YFSETQ. CDR3 residues: CASGALQGEEEGYTF. DNA for the CDR3: TGCGCCAGCGGGGCGCTTCAGGGTGAAGAGGAAGGCTACACCTTC.

This chain links TRBV11-2 with TRBJ1-1; D is unclear. Germline-derived CDR1 and CDR2 are SGHAT and FQNNGV. CDR3 length: 11 amino acids. V lost 6 bases and J lost 11, with 13 bases in between. The CDR3 sequence: CASRNQASAFF. The CDR3 region has the DNA TGTGCCAGCAGAAATCAGGCTTCGGCTTTCTTT.

This clone appeared once. The CDR3 DNA follows: TGTGCCAGCAGCCAAGGTCTAGGGGCAGCACTTAACTATGGCTACACCTTC. It is translated as CASSQGLGAALNYGYTF. V and J are TRBV4-2 and TRBJ1-2; D is perhaps TRBD1 (5 bases). The ends were cut back, 1 base at V and 1 base at J, with 16 bases in the middle. Germline CDR1 LGHNA, CDR2 YNFKEQ. The CDR3 runs to 17 residues.

The chain combines TRBV15 with TRBJ1-2, with 10 bases fitting TRBD1. The CDR3 length is 17 residues. Germline V CDR1 and CDR2: LNHNV, YYDKDF (reference sequence). V trimming: 5 bases; J trimming: 4 bases; junction bases outside the gene matches: 13. The CDR3 loop is CATSSRRDRGLVYGYTF. In DNA form, the CDR3 reads TGTGCCACCAGCTCCCGCCGCGACAGGGGGCTCGTCTATGGCTACACCTTC.

The chain combines TRBV30 with TRBJ1-2; D is perhaps TRBD1 (6 bases). The CDR3 has 12 residues. CDR1 and CDR2 from the germline V gene are GTSNPN and SVGIG (reference sequence). Trimming removed 4 bases at V and 4 bases at J, with 10 bases between. In DNA form, the CDR3 reads TGTGCCTGGAAAGGGGGTCCCTATGGCTACACCTTC. This gives the protein CAWKGGPYGYTF.

V is TRBV9 and J is TRBJ1-2, with a possible D match to TRBD1 (6 bases). Trimming took 3 bases from V and 2 from J, leaving 14 bases between them. The CDR3 extends over 15 amino acids. The germline CDR1 and CDR2 sequences are SGDLS and YYNGEE. The CDR3 bases are TGTGCCAGCAGCGCAACGACAGGCAAGAACTATGGCTACACCTTC. Residues: CASSATTGKNYGYTF.

This clone was seen more than once but under ten times. V usage is TRBV9 and J usage is TRBJ1-4; tentative D call: TRBD1 (5 bases). Trimming left V 0 bases short and J 6 bases short, with 9 bases between. Germline CDR1 SGDLS, CDR2 YYNGEE. CDR3 length: 14 residues. In nucleotides, the CDR3 is TGTGCCAGCAGCGTAGGTGGAGGGGATGAAAAACTGTTTTTT. This translates into CASSVGGGDEKLFF.

The chain carries TRBV12-3 or TRBV12-4 and TRBJ1-1; no clear D gene. The CDR3 has 13 amino acids. Trimming pared 3 bases from V and 7 bases from J, leaving 12 bases between. The CDR3 nucleotides read TGTGCCAGCAGTTTTTTCGGGGTGGGTGAAGCTTTCTTT. Protein: CASSFFGVGEAFF.

The chain uses TRBV4-3 and TRBJ1-6; a weak D match, TRBD1 (6 bases). The V gene lost 3 bases and the J gene lost 1 base, with 7 bases spanning the gap. This CDR3 is 15 amino acids long. CDR1 is LGHNA and CDR2 is YSLEER in the germline V gene. The CDR3 sequence: CASSHGTSYNSPLHF. DNA of the CDR3: TGCGCCAGCAGCCATGGGACATCCTATAATTCACCCCTCCACTTT.

J is TRBJ1-1 and V is TRBV5-1, with D possibly being TRBD1 (5 bases). The V end was cut by 1 base, the J end by 4 bases, with 11 bases between. This CDR3 region has 14 residues. Per the germline V gene, CDR1 is SGHRS and CDR2 is YFSETQ. The CDR3 protein is CASSLRGGGTEAFF. The CDR3 DNA reads TGCGCCAGCAGCTTGCGGGGGGGAGGCACTGAAGCTTTCTTT.

This rearrangement joins TRBV5-5 to TRBJ2-2; 10 nucleotides match TRBD1. After removal of 3 bases from V and 3 bases from J, the junction contained 8 bases not matched to a gene. Germline V gene sequence: CDR1 SGHKS, CDR2 YYEKEE (reference sequence). This CDR3 is built from 17 residues. The DNA for the CDR3 is TGTGCCAGCAGCTCGGGGCCGACAGGGGGCGACACCGGGGAGCTGTTTTTT. This codes for CASSSGPTGGDTGELFF.

The sample holds one count of this clone. The genes are TRBV28 and TRBJ2-3; perhaps TRBD2 as D (6 bases). The germline CDR1 and CDR2 sequences are MDHEN and SYDVKM. V was clipped by 8 bases and J by 14 bases, with 20 bases between them. The CDR3 runs to 12 residues. The DNA for the CDR3 is TGTGCCAGCGGTCGAGGAGGGGAAAGGGGGTATTTT. This sequence encodes CASGRGGERGYF. Drawing the rest from reference TRBV28 and TRBJ2-3, the complete variable domain is DVKVTQSSRYLVKRTGEKVFLECVQDMDHENMFWYRQDPGLGLRLIYFSYDVKMKEKGDIPEGYSVSREKKERFSLILESASTNQTSMYLCASGRGGERGYFGPGTRLTVL.

The chain has TRBV3-1 (or the pseudogene TRBV3-2) and TRBJ1-1; D gene uncertain. Germline V gives CDR1 LGHDT, CDR2 YNNKEL (reference sequence). This CDR3 is 12 amino acids long. V was cut by 3 bases and J by 8 bases, with 10 bases left in between. CDR3 residues: CASSHGVREAFF. In DNA, the CDR3 is TGTGCCAGCAGCCATGGTGTTAGAGAAGCTTTCTTT.

V usage is TRBV5-6 and J usage is TRBJ2-2; 12 nucleotides line up with TRBD2. CDR1 is SGHDT and CDR2 is YYEEEE in the germline V gene. Germline trimming cut 4 bases from V and 2 bases from J; bases unmatched to any gene: 6. The CDR3 has 17 amino acids. This chain's CDR3 is CASSPGLAGPNTGELFF. The CDR3 region has the DNA TGTGCCAGCAGCCCCGGACTAGCGGGGCCTAACACCGGGGAGCTGTTTTTT.

This clone has a handful of counts. V gene TRBV28 combines with J gene TRBJ1-1; D remains unclear. Germline V gene sequence: CDR1 MDHEN, CDR2 SYDVKM. Trimming cost V 8 bases and J 2 bases, with 12 bases left between them. The length of the CDR3 is 13 residues. The CDR3 here is CASCEEVNTEAFF. Written as DNA, the CDR3 is TGTGCCAGCTGCGAAGAGGTAAACACTGAAGCTTTCTTT.

The chain uses TRBV4-1 and TRBJ1-4, with 7 bases that match TRBD1. Looked up from germline, CDR1 is MGHRA and CDR2 is YSYEKL. V gave up 0 bases and J gave up 7 bases; unmatched junction bases: 11. The CDR3 runs to 17 residues. CDR3 region: CASSQDVNPGGSEKLFF. The CDR3, as DNA: TGCGCCAGCAGCCAAGACGTTAATCCAGGGGGATCTGAAAAACTGTTTTTT.

The chain recombines TRBV19 with TRBJ1-1; TRBD1 might be the D (6 bases). Trimming took 6 bases from V and 4 from J, leaving 12 bases between them. CDR3 size: 13 residues. Germline CDR1 and CDR2: LNHDA and SQIVND (reference sequence). CDR3 sequence (DNA): TGTGCCAGTAGGTGGACAGTGATCACTGAAGCTTTCTTT. Its translation: CASRWTVITEAFF. Full variable domain (remainder filled in from reference TRBV19 and TRBJ1-1): DGGITQSPKYLFRKEGQNVTLSCEQNLNHDAMYWYRQDPGQGLRLIYYSQIVNDFQKGDIAEGYSVSREKKESFPLTVTSAQKNPTAFYLCASRWTVITEAFFGQGTRLTVV.

The genes are TRBV11-2 and TRBJ2-2, with 15 bases aligning to TRBD2. V lost 5 bases, J lost 5 bases, and 3 bases stayed unmatched. From germline, CDR1 is SGHAT and CDR2 FQNNGV. This CDR3 region has 16 residues. This chain's CDR3 is CASSPGLAGGTGELFF. The CDR3 DNA reads as TGTGCCAGCAGCCCGGGACTAGCGGGAGGTACCGGGGAGCTGTTTTTT.

V and J are TRBV5-1 and TRBJ1-1; TRBD1 might be the D (6 bases). Looked up from germline, CDR1 is SGHRS and CDR2 is YFSETQ. The V end lost 3 bases, the J end lost 1 base, and 13 bases lay between the germline ends. The CDR3 is 15 amino acids. CDR3 residues: CASSYLPGENTEAFF. The DNA for the CDR3 is TGCGCCAGCAGCTACCTTCCAGGGGAGAACACTGAAGCTTTCTTT.

The chain links TRBV20-1 to TRBJ2-1; TRBD2 agrees at 13 bases. CDR3 length equals 12 residues. V dropped 3 bases and J dropped 12; count of bases not matched to a gene: 2. The germline CDR1 and CDR2 sequences are DFQATT and SNEGSKA (reference sequence). The CDR3 loop reads CSASWTSGGQFF. The CDR3 coding sequence is TGCAGTGCTAGTTGGACTAGCGGGGGGCAGTTCTTC.

The gene calls are TRBV6-5 and TRBJ2-7, with a possible D match to TRBD2 (8 bases). The germline V gene has CDR1 MNHEY and CDR2 SVGAGI. The CDR3 is 15 residues long. V was pared by 6 bases and J by 2 bases, with 17 bases between. CDR3 DNA sequence: TGTGCCAGCAGCCGGGGGGGACAGACGGCCTACGAGCAGTACTTC. Residues: CASSRGGQTAYEQYF.